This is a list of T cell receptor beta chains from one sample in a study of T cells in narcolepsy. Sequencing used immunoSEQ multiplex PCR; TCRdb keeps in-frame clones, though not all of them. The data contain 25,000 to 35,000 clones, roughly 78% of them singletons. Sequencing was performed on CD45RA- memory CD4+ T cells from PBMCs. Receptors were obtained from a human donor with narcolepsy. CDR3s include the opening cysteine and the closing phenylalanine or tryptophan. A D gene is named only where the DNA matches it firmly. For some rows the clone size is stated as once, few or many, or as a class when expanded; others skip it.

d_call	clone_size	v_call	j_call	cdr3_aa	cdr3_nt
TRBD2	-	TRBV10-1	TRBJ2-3	CASSESWTSVGADTQYF	TGCGCCAGCAGTGAGTCGTGGACTAGCGTGGGGGCTGATACGCAGTATTTT
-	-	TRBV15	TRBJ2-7	CATSRDYSSIEQYF	TGTGCCACCAGCAGAGATTACAGTTCGATCGAGCAGTACTTC
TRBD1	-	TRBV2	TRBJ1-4	CASNIRDRGHGDEKLFF	TGTGCCAGCAATATACGGGACAGGGGGCATGGGGATGAAAAACTGTTTTTT
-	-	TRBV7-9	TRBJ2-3	CASSLVTPGGTDTQYF	TGTGCCAGCAGCTTAGTCACCCCCGGGGGCACAGATACGCAGTATTTT
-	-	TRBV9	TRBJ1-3	CASSENPPGGRGNTIYF	TGTGCCAGCAGCGAGAATCCACCGGGAGGGAGAGGAAACACCATATATTTT
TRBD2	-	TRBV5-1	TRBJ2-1	CASSSGTSRGDEQFF	TGCGCCAGCAGCTCGGGGACTAGTCGGGGGGATGAGCAGTTCTTC
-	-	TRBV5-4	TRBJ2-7	CASSSAGTASYEQYF	TGTGCCAGCAGCTCTGCCGGGACGGCCTCCTACGAGCAGTACTTC
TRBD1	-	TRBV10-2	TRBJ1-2	CASSELGQEIINYGYTF	TGCGCCAGCAGTGAGTTAGGACAGGAGATTATTAACTATGGCTACACCTTC
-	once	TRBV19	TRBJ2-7	CASSSRNEQYF	TGTGCCAGTAGTTCCCGGAACGAGCAGTACTTC
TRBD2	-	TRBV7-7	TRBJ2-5	CASSLGLAGQETQYF	TGTGCTAGCAGCTTAGGTTTAGCGGGGCAAGAGACCCAGTACTTC
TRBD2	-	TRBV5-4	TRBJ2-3	CASSAGLAGGPTPDTQYF	TGTGCCAGCAGCGCCGGACTAGCGGGAGGGCCTACTCCAGATACGCAGTATTTT
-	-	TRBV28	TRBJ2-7	CASSSSGTRDYEQYF	TGTGCCAGCAGTTCCTCTGGAACAAGGGACTACGAGCAGTACTTC
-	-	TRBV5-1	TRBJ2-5	CASSPGFREETQYF	TGCGCCAGCAGCCCCGGATTCAGGGAGGAGACCCAGTACTTC
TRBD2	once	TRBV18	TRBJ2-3	CASSPVSSGRGKDTQYF	TGTGCCAGCTCACCAGTCTCTAGCGGGAGAGGTAAAGATACGCAGTATTTT
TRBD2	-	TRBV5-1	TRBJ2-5	CASSSTSGYETQYF	TGCGCCAGCAGCTCGACTAGCGGATACGAGACCCAGTACTTC
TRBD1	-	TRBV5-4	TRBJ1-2	CASSLRTGPNYGYTF	TGTGCCAGCAGCCTAAGGACAGGACCTAACTATGGCTACACCTTC
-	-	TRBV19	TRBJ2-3	CASRPGGADTQYF	TGTGCCAGTAGGCCAGGGGGGGCGGATACGCAGTATTTT
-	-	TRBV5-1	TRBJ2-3	CASSLGEPPDTQYF	TGCGCCAGCAGTTTGGGGGAGCCCCCAGATACGCAGTATTTT
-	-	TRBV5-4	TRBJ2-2	CASTSTGEGTGELFF	TGTGCCAGCACCTCGACAGGGGAGGGGACCGGGGAGCTGTTTTTT
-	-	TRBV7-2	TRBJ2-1	CASSFGAQASGEQFF	TGTGCCAGCAGCTTCGGGGCGCAGGCCTCAGGGGAGCAGTTCTTC
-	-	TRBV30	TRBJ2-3	CAWSPGLATDTQYF	TGTGCCTGGAGTCCGGGACTCGCCACAGATACGCAGTATTTT
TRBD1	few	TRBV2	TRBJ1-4	CASSEARPGGEKLFF	TGTGCCAGCAGTGAAGCACGCCCAGGGGGTGAAAAACTGTTTTTT
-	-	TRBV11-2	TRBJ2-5	CASSFDQETQYF	TGTGCCAGCAGCTTCGACCAAGAGACCCAGTACTTC
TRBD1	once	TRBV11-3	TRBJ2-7	CASSFRDSYEQYF	TGTGCCAGCAGCTTCAGGGACAGCTACGAGCAGTACTTC
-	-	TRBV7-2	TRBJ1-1	CASSLGGGGSTEAFF	TGTGCCAGCAGCTTAGGAGGAGGTGGTTCCACTGAAGCTTTCTTT
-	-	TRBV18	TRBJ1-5	CASSPKETNQPQHF	TGTGCCAGCTCACCGAAAGAAACTAATCAGCCCCAGCATTTT
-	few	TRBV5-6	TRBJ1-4	CASSPVGGSGNEKLFF	TGTGCCAGCAGCCCCGTGGGGGGTTCGGGTAATGAAAAACTGTTTTTT
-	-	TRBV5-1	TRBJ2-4	CASSLAQQNIQYF	TGCGCCAGCAGCTTGGCGCAGCAAAACATTCAGTACTTC
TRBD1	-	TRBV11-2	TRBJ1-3	CASSHGTGPRGNTIYF	TGTGCCAGCAGCCACGGGACAGGGCCACGTGGAAACACCATATATTTT
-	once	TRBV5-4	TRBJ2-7	CASSLFGRTSYEQYF	TGTGCCAGCAGCTTGTTTGGGAGGACGTCCTACGAGCAGTACTTC
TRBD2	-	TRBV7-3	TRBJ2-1	CASRPQAGLAGSYNEQFF	TGTGCCAGCAGGCCTCAGGCGGGACTAGCGGGATCCTACAATGAGCAGTTCTTC
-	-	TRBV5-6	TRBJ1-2	CASSYSGTRGGYTF	TGTGCCAGCAGCTACTCGGGGACACGAGGTGGCTACACCTTC
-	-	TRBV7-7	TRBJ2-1	CASATAERNEQFF	TGTGCTAGCGCGACGGCTGAACGCAATGAGCAGTTCTTC
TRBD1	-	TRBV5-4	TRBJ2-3	CASSPPRTGGADTQYF	TGTGCCAGCAGTCCACCCAGGACAGGGGGGGCAGATACGCAGTATTTT
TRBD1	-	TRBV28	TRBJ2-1	CASDRGVNEQFF	TGTGCCAGCGACAGGGGGGTCAATGAGCAGTTCTTC
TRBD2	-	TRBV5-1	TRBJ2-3	CASSLVTSGASTDTQYF	TGCGCCAGCAGCTTGGTGACTAGCGGGGCTAGCACAGATACGCAGTATTTT
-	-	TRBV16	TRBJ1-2	CASSLQRNYGYTF	TGTGCCAGCAGCCTACAACGGAACTATGGCTACACCTTC
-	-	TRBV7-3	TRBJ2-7	CASSSTVDSYEQYF	TGTGCCAGCAGCTCGACAGTAGACTCCTACGAGCAGTACTTC
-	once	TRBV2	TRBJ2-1	CASSEQGFNEQFF	TGTGCCAGCAGTGAACAGGGTTTCAATGAGCAGTTCTTC
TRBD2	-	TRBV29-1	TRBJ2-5	CSVQLAGGRETQYF	TGCAGCGTTCAACTAGCGGGAGGACGGGAGACCCAGTACTTC
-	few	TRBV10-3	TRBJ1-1	CATVPGAENTEAFF	TGTGCCACAGTTCCCGGAGCCGAGAACACTGAAGCTTTCTTT